This T cell receptor beta chain was retrieved from a study of CD8 T cells in ankylosing spondylitis. This clonotype was picked up many times. Antigen unknown. Each TCR beta library was made by quantitative 5'-RACE that incorporated molecular barcodes. TCRdb re-derived calls from the 5' RACE reads in MiXCR, one entry per CDR3 protein. The repertoire holds roughly 220,000 distinct CDR3 sequences, with about 10% as singletons. Regarding the study as a whole: Disease-linked clones proved CD8+ and comparatively uncommon in peripheral blood. A motif in TCR beta, a set of eight or nine highly homologous variants, appeared characteristic of ankylosing spondylitis blood.

This CDR3 has 16 amino acids. Germline values: CDR1 MDHEN, CDR2 SYDVKM. Germline trimming cut 7 bases from V and 6 bases from J; bases unmatched to any gene: 10. V and J are TRBV28 and TRBJ1-5, with 12 bases aligning to TRBD1. The TCR was taken from a male donor with ankylosing spondylitis or in good health (not recorded which). Sequencing was done on a sample of blood, either unsorted or a sorted T cell fraction (not recorded which). Here the CDR3 DNA reads TGTGCCAGCAATCCTCCGGGACAGGGGGCTTCTCAGCCCCAGCATTTT. Residues: CASNPPGQGASQPQHF.